This TCR beta chain was identified in a study of T cell repertoires in cytomegalovirus infection. Study details: Public TCR beta signatures marked donors with CMV infection and the matching HLA.

Study conclusions and caveats: Identification of carriers of CMV plus the relevant HLA was performed using cumulative public TCR beta family frequency. HLA-C-restricted TCR beta clonotypes specific for CMV led the ex vivo response.

As for this clonotype: Its antigen is as yet unknown.

TCRdb fed the reads into MiXCR, producing one record per CDR3 protein. Altogether about 830,000 distinct CDR3 sequences are present, 30% to 35% being singletons, with the ten largest covering approximately 13%. The sample in question was cultured CD8+ T cells from PBMCs, obtained from culture after CMV antigen stimulation. The TCR sequence derives from a human donor in good health (CMV status not recorded). Some clones in this sample may be carry-over from other donors' samples.

CDR3 sequence: CASSDEGNYGYTF. The CDR3 nucleotides are TGTGCCAGCAGCGATGAGGGGAACTATGGCTACACCTTC. The rearrangement links TRBV7-2 to TRBJ1-2; a weak D match, TRBD1 (5 bases). Germline CDR1 reads SGHTA; CDR2 reads FQGNSA. The CDR3 totals 13 residues. With 5 bases removed from V and 2 bases from J, the gap between germline ends came to 9 bases.